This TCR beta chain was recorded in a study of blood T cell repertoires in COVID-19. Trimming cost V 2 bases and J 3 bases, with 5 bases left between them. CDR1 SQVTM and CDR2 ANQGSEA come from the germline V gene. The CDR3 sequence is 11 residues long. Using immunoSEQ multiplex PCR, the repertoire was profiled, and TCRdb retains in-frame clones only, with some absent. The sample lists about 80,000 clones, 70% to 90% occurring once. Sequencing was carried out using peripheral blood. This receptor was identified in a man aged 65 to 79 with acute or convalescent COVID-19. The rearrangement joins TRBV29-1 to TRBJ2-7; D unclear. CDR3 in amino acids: CSVETDYEQYF. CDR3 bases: TGCAGCGTTGAAACAGACTACGAGCAGTACTTC.